This TCR beta chain originates from a study of shared clonotypes between healthy human individuals. Each of the donors was a healthy adult who was HIV-negative and had not had a recent acute infection or vaccination. Libraries were prepared by immunoSEQ multiplex PCR; TCRdb keeps only in-frame clonotypes and omits some of them. The table includes millions of clones, roughly 95% detected once. The clonotype was recovered from a man younger than 35 in good health. The sample was naive CD4+ T cells sorted from blood. Subset here: CD45RA+ positively selected.

The CDR3, as DNA: TGTGCCAGCTCACCACCCGCTGGGACAGAAGTGCCGAATGAGCAGTTCTTC. Protein sequence: CASSPPAGTEVPNEQFF. V and J are TRBV18 and TRBJ2-1, with 7 bases fitting TRBD1. V lost 0 bases to trimming and J lost 7 bases; unmatched junction nucleotides: 12. The germline CDR1 and CDR2 sequences are KGHSH and LQKENI. CDR3 length: 17 residues.